This T cell receptor beta chain was found in a study of cytomegalovirus exposure and HLA in healthy donors. This clone has just one count. Its matching antigen is unknown. PCR involved 60 Vbeta and 13 Jbeta primers. Profiled with immunoSEQ multiplex PCR; TCRdb holds only in-frame clones, not every one. The sample lists around 170,000 clones, approximately 85% seen once, with about 0.78% in the top ten. This CDR3 spans 14 amino acids. Germline V gene lookup returns CDR1 SGHRS and CDR2 YFSETQ. With V trimmed by 9 bases and J by 3 bases, 9 bases remained unmatched. Notes on the study in general: High sensitivity and specificity were reportedly achieved when the classifier diagnosed cytomegalovirus status. The majority of TCR sequences were rare, yet some public TCRs appeared in many donors.

The specimen was PBMCs. The V call is TRBV5-1, the J call TRBJ2-3; TRBD1 agrees at 8 bases. The sequence was collected from a woman between 18 and 29 years old in good health and CMV-seronegative. The CDR3, as DNA: TGCGCCACCACGACAGGGGACCGTACAGATACGCAGTATTTT. Encoded protein: CATTTGDRTDTQYF.